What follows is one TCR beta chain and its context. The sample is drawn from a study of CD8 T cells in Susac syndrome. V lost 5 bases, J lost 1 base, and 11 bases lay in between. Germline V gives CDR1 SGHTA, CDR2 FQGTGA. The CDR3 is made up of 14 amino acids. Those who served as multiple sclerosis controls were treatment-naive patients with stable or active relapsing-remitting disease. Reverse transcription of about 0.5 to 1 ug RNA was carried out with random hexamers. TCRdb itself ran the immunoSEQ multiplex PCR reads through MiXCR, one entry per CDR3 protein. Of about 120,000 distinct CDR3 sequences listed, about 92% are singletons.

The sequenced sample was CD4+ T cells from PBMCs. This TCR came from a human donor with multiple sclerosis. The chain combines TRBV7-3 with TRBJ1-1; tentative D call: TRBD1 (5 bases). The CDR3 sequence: CASSPSGANTEAFF. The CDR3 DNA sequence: TGTGCCAGCAGCCCTTCCGGGGCGAACACTGAAGCTTTCTTT.